The 25 T cell receptor beta chains below were found in one sample sequenced in a study of blood T cells in healthy people across ages. A second PCR of about 6 to 12 cycles used a sample-barcoded 5' primer and a J-beta primer mix. TCRdb reanalysed the 5' RACE reads using MiXCR and keeps one entry per CDR3 protein. The sample holds approximately 400,000 distinct CDR3 sequences, about 52% seen once. Sequences were obtained from blood. The receptor source for this set is a man aged 60 to 69 in good health.

This rearrangement joins TRBV7-2 to TRBJ2-3, with D possibly TRBD1 on 7 matching bases. Germline CDR1 is SGHTA and CDR2 is FQGNSA. V was pared by 5 bases and J by 0 bases, with 15 bases between. The CDR3 totals 16 residues. CDR3 nucleotide sequence: TGTGCCAGCAGCATACAGGGGAGGCCAAGCACAGATACGCAGTATTTT. It specifies CASSIQGRPSTDTQYF.

The V and J genes are TRBV7-2 and TRBJ2-5; 8 bases are a match to TRBD1. The J segment lost 0 bases and the V segment lost 4 bases, leaving 10 bases of the junction unmatched. The germline V gene encodes CDR1 SGHTA and CDR2 FQGNSA. This CDR3 has 17 residues. The CDR3 bases are TGTGCCAGCAGCTCCTACCCCGGGACAGGCAACCAAGAGACCCAGTACTTC. Translation gives CASSSYPGTGNQETQYF.

V is TRBV4-3 and J is TRBJ2-3, with 10 nucleotides matching TRBD1. Germline values: CDR1 LGHNA, CDR2 YSLEER. The CDR3 contains 16 residues. J gave up 2 bases and V 1 base, and 3 bases lay outside the gene matches. The CDR3 coding sequence is TGCGCCAGCAGCCAAGGACAGGGGGCTCTCACAGATACGCAGTATTTT. It is translated as CASSQGQGALTDTQYF.

J is TRBJ2-1 and V is TRBV28, with 10 bases aligning to TRBD1. Germline V lookup: CDR1 MDHEN, CDR2 SYDVKM. The CDR3 covers 16 residues. The V and J ends lost 5 bases and 2 bases, in that order; junction bases with no gene match: 6. The CDR3 sequence: CASSGAGQGTYNEQFF. The CDR3 region has the DNA TGTGCCAGCAGTGGTGCGGGACAGGGGACCTACAATGAGCAGTTCTTC.

This clonotype has just a few counts. This chain links TRBV29-1 with TRBJ2-3; D uncertain. CDR1 is SQVTM, CDR2 ANQGSEA, per germline. V lost 0 bases and J 6 bases, leaving 7 bases between the germline ends. CDR3 length: 12 residues. As DNA, the CDR3 is TGCAGCGTTGAAGAAAGGCGGGATACGCAGTATTTT. This translates into CSVEERRDTQYF.

This clonotype was recorded a few times. One base away lies a much larger clone, so this may be a sequencing read error. The chain is built from TRBV3-1 and TRBJ2-5; maybe TRBD2 (6 bases). The V end was cut by 4 bases, the J end by 7 bases, with 16 bases between. The germline gives CDR1 LGHDT, CDR2 YNNKEL (reference sequence). The CDR3 runs to 14 residues. This CDR3 reads CASSPRTSGVTQYF. CDR3 coding DNA: TGTGCCAGCAGCCCTCGTACCTCGGGAGTGACCCAGTACTTC.

The genes are TRBV5-1 and TRBJ2-6; possibly TRBD1 or TRBD2 for D (5 bases each). The CDR3 totals 15 residues. Looked up from germline, CDR1 is SGHRS and CDR2 is YFSETQ. Trimming removed 4 bases at V and 4 bases at J, with 12 bases between. DNA of the CDR3: TGCGCCAGCAGCCTAGGGACCAAGGGGGCCAACGTCCTGACTTTC. Residues: CASSLGTKGANVLTF.

The CDR3 DNA reads TGTGCCAGCAGTGATGTAGGAAGCGGAACCTACGAGCAGTACTTC. Amino acid sequence: CASSDVGSGTYEQYF. The chain is built from TRBV6-1 and TRBJ2-7; D is possibly TRBD2 (5 bases). Germline V lookup: CDR1 MNHNS, CDR2 SASEGT. V shed 3 bases and J shed 2 bases, with 14 bases lying between them. This CDR3 has 15 amino acids.

The chain links TRBV6-2 or TRBV6-3 to TRBJ2-5, with TRBD2 matching 7 bases. This CDR3 has 14 residues. Germline CDR1 reads MNHEY; CDR2 reads SVGEGT. V dropped 7 bases and J dropped 4; count of bases not matched to a gene: 9. CDR3 protein: CASTSSGKGETQYF. CDR3 coding DNA: TGTGCCAGCACTTCTAGCGGTAAAGGAGAGACCCAGTACTTC.

This clonotype was detected a few times. The chain is built from TRBV29-1 and TRBJ2-3, with 7 bases that match TRBD2. V was pared by 4 bases and J by 0 bases, with 7 bases of the junction left unmatched. Germline V gene data show CDR1 as SQVTM and CDR2 as ANQGSEA. The CDR3 is made up of 15 amino acids. CDR3 region: CSVVSSGESTDTQYF. The CDR3 DNA reads TGCAGCGTTGTGTCCAGCGGGGAAAGCACAGATACGCAGTATTTT.

This clonotype was seen a handful of times. The rearrangement links TRBV2 to TRBJ2-7; a possible D gene is TRBD1 (6 bases). V was pared by 6 bases and J by 2 bases, with 14 bases between. Germline V gene lookup returns CDR1 SNHLY and CDR2 FYNNEI. CDR3 length: 14 residues. The CDR3 reads CASRVDRSPYEQYF. CDR3 nucleotides: TGTGCCAGCAGAGTCGACAGGTCCCCCTACGAGCAGTACTTC.

This clonotype has a count of ten or more. V gene TRBV20-1 combines with J gene TRBJ2-3; maybe TRBD1 (5 bases). The CDR3 consists of 12 residues. V lost 1 base and J lost 8, with 10 bases in between. The germline CDR1 and CDR2 sequences are DFQATT and SNEGSKA (reference sequence). CDR3 in amino acids: CSARGSRGTQYF. CDR3 DNA: TGCAGTGCTAGAGGATCTAGGGGTACGCAGTATTTT.

CDR3 DNA: TGTGCCAGCAGCTCGGCGGCAGGGGCCTCCTTCTACAATGAGCAGTTCTTC. It yields the protein CASSSAAGASFYNEQFF. The J gene is TRBJ2-1, the V gene TRBV6-1; D possibly corresponds to TRBD1 (6 bases). The germline CDR1 and CDR2 sequences are MNHNS and SASEGT. Deletions cut 6 bases from V and 3 bases from J, with 21 bases between. The CDR3 sequence is 17 residues long.

This clonotype was seen a few times. The V gene is TRBV28, the J gene TRBJ2-7; 7 nucleotides align to TRBD1. This CDR3 is 16 amino acids long. Germline V gives CDR1 MDHEN, CDR2 SYDVKM. Trimming took 2 bases from V and 0 from J; bases not matched to a gene: 7. In DNA, the CDR3 is TGTGCCAGCAGTTTAGGGACAGCCACTAGCTCCTACGAGCAGTACTTC. It is translated as CASSLGTATSSYEQYF.

This clonotype was seen more than once but under ten times. The chain joins TRBV20-1 to TRBJ2-1; D possibly corresponds to TRBD2 (5 bases). The CDR3 covers 15 residues. Germline-derived CDR1 and CDR2 are DFQATT and SNEGSKA (reference sequence). With 6 bases removed from V and 2 bases from J, the gap between germline ends came to 17 bases. This CDR3 reads CSATPNSGTYNEQFF. CDR3 nucleotide sequence: TGCAGTGCGACCCCGAACTCCGGGACCTACAATGAGCAGTTCTTC.

The chain links TRBV20-1 to TRBJ2-5; 13 bases match TRBD2. With 5 bases clipped from V and 2 bases from J, the junction kept 14 bases outside the gene matches. Looked up from germline, CDR1 is DFQATT and CDR2 is SNEGSKA (reference sequence). This CDR3 region has 18 residues. The CDR3 spells CSAGSPRLAGGNQETQYF. The CDR3 coding sequence is TGCAGTGCTGGATCCCCAAGACTAGCGGGAGGCAATCAAGAGACCCAGTACTTC.

V is TRBV12-3 or TRBV12-4 and J is TRBJ2-5; 10 bases map to TRBD2. V dropped 5 bases and J dropped 3; count of bases not matched to a gene: 6. The CDR3 extends over 15 amino acids. The DNA for the CDR3 is TGTGCCAGCAGTCCATTTAGCGGGGGGAAAGAGACCCAGTACTTC. Protein sequence: CASSPFSGGKETQYF.

In the case of this clonotype: This may stem from a read error, because a much larger clone lies one nucleotide away. The chain is built from TRBV27 and TRBJ2-1; D is undetermined. The CDR3 totals 15 residues. Germline CDR1 and CDR2: MNHEY and SMNVEV (reference sequence). In nucleotides, the CDR3 is TGTGCCAGCAGTTTACTAGAGAGGTCCTACAATGAGCGGTTCTTC. Its protein product is CASSLLERSYNERFF.

This clonotype occurred a few times. The chain uses TRBV3-1 and TRBJ2-1, with TRBD2 matching 9 bases. V dropped 1 base and J dropped 0; count of bases not matched to a gene: 4. The CDR3 spans 17 residues. Germline CDR1 LGHDT, CDR2 YNNKEL (reference sequence). The CDR3 reads CASSQVGRGGSYNEQFF. DNA of the CDR3: TGTGCCAGCAGCCAAGTGGGGCGGGGGGGCTCCTACAATGAGCAGTTCTTC.

J is TRBJ1-2 and V is TRBV28, with TRBD1 matching over 9 bases. CDR3 size: 15 residues. V lost 6 bases and J lost 7; bases outside the gene matches: 12. Germline V gene data show CDR1 as MDHEN and CDR2 as SYDVKM. CDR3 protein: CASSKQGAPLLGYTF. Here the CDR3 DNA reads TGTGCCAGCAGCAAACAGGGGGCACCCCTCCTTGGCTACACCTTC.

This chain connects TRBV29-1 to TRBJ2-1; TRBD1 matches at 7 bases. CDR1 is SQVTM and CDR2 is ANQGSEA in the germline V gene. After removal of 7 bases from V and 3 bases from J, the junction contained 9 bases not matched to a gene. This CDR3 has 14 residues. CDR3 DNA sequence: TGCAGCGCACCGGACAGGTCAAACTACAATGAGCAGTTCTTC. As protein: CSAPDRSNYNEQFF.

The chain combines TRBV7-2 with TRBJ2-3, with 14 bases that match TRBD2. Germline assignment: CDR1 SGHTA and CDR2 FQGNSA. The CDR3 covers 16 residues. V dropped 5 bases and J dropped 3; count of bases not matched to a gene: 4. The chain's CDR3 is CASSRLAGGGTDTQYF. The CDR3, as DNA: TGTGCCAGCAGCCGACTAGCGGGAGGGGGTACAGATACGCAGTATTTT.

The chain joins TRBV13 to TRBJ2-4; no clear D. Germline-derived CDR1 and CDR2 are PRHDT and FYEKMQ (reference sequence). V shed 5 bases and J shed 0 bases, with 11 bases lying between them. This CDR3 spans 15 amino acids. CDR3 residues: CASSASTLAKNIQYF. In nucleotides, the CDR3 is TGTGCCAGCAGCGCCTCTACATTAGCCAAAAACATTCAGTACTTC.

The chain couples TRBV6-6 to TRBJ1-2; TRBD1 is a possible D gene (6 bases). The V gene's germline CDR1 is MNHNY and CDR2 SVGAGI (reference sequence). V was pared by 7 bases and J by 6 bases, with 15 bases between. This CDR3 is built from 13 residues. CDR3 protein: CASTQGGIHGYTF. The CDR3 bases are TGTGCCAGCACCCAAGGGGGAATCCATGGCTACACCTTC.

The rearrangement uses TRBV2 and TRBJ2-5, with 7 bases identical to TRBD1. This CDR3 spans 15 amino acids. The germline V gene encodes CDR1 SNHLY and CDR2 FYNNEI. Trimming removed 6 bases from V and 2 bases from J; junction bases left unmatched: 9. DNA for the CDR3: TGTGCCAGCAGGAGAGGGGGCAGAATTCAAGAGACCCAGTACTTC. This gives the protein CASRRGGRIQETQYF.